The source of this TCR beta chain is a study of cytotoxic CD8 clonotypes in ibrutinib-treated CLL. Study-level background: Researchers reported 11 relapsed/refractory and under 16 treatment-naive patients, 17 of them IGHV unmutated. Mean per-sample yields comprised roughly 260,000 productive templates and approximately 90,000 productive rearrangements. General study points: Relative to age-matched healthy donors, clonality at baseline was higher, and it tracked circulating CD8+ T-cell counts. An increase in clonality occurred at ibrutinib response, followed by a return toward baseline at progression.

Per the germline V gene, CDR1 is SGHRS and CDR2 is YFSETQ. CDR3 length: 17 residues. The V gene lost 0 bases and the J gene lost 0 bases, with 15 bases spanning the gap. The repertoire was sequenced with immunoSEQ multiplex PCR; TCRdb's copy has only in-frame clones and lacks some. The top ten clones hold less than 20% of a sample with hundreds of thousands of clones, 60% to 75% of them seen once. In regard to this clone: Its specificity is unknown.

The clonotype originates from a human donor with chronic lymphocytic leukemia. V and J are TRBV5-1 and TRBJ1-1; D not certain. This sample comprised PBMCs, obtained after 24 months of ibrutinib treatment. CDR3 in amino acids: CASSLARLGELNTEAFF. In DNA form, the CDR3 reads TGCGCCAGCAGCTTGGCCCGTCTCGGGGAATTGAACACTGAAGCTTTCTTT. Full variable domain (remainder filled in from reference TRBV5-1 and TRBJ1-1): KAGVTQTPRYLIKTRGQQVTLSCSPISGHRSVSWYQQTPGQGLQFLFEYFSETQRNKGNFPGRFSGRQFSNSRSEMNVSTLELGDSALYLCASSLARLGELNTEAFFGQGTRLTVV.